This TCR beta chain was documented in a study of shared clonotypes between healthy human individuals. Method: immunoSEQ multiplex PCR; TCRdb's copy keeps in-frame clones and lacks some. The data contain 1.6 million or so clones, 96% of them seen just once; the ten biggest clones take up more than 0.9%. This CDR3 contains 17 residues. Per germline, CDR1 SGDLS and CDR2 YYNGEE. With 3 bases clipped from V and 6 bases from J, the junction kept 12 bases outside the gene matches. Sequencing was done on a sample of naive CD4+ T cells sorted from blood. Subset given: CD45RA+ positively selected. This sequence joins TRBV9 and TRBJ1-2; 12 nucleotides agree with TRBD1. The TCR originated in a man aged 30-40 years in good health. The CDR3 reads CASSATGQGALSNGYTF. CDR3 DNA sequence: TGTGCCAGCAGCGCCACGGGACAGGGGGCGCTTTCTAATGGCTACACCTTC.